This TCR beta chain was sequenced for a study of HIV-infected children after antiretroviral therapy interruption. Overall study: Interruption-arm samples span weeks 0, 12, interruption end (24 or 48), and about 3 years post-study. Weeks 0, 48 and 150 were sampled under continuous treatment.

The CDR3 totals 15 residues. V lost 4 bases and J 7 bases, leaving 20 bases between the germline ends. Per germline, CDR1 SQVTM and CDR2 ANQGSEA. This clonotype was counted only a few times. The TCR library was built from RNA with a 3' RACE protocol and unique molecular identifiers. TCRdb re-called the 3' RACE reads with MiXCR, one entry per CDR3 protein. In the table there are approximately 96,000 distinct CDR3 sequences, roughly 6.7% of which are singletons. Described treatment: PENTA 11 planned treatment interruption arm or continuous ART arm. V usage is TRBV29-1 and J usage is TRBJ1-3; D is possibly TRBD1 (5 bases). This receptor was identified in a pool of human donors with HIV. The source material was CD45RA+ CD4+ T cells from PBMCs, pooled from several time points, sampled from a donor given antiretroviral therapy, either interrupted or continuous. The subset here: naive CD4+ CD45RA+ CD45RO- T cells. CDR3 coding DNA: TGCAGCGTTGCTCGAGATCCCAGGGTCGAGAACACCATATATTTT. Translating gives CSVARDPRVENTIYF.